The clone carrying this T cell receptor beta chain was counted only a few times. Its antigen remains unidentified. J was trimmed by 3 bases and V by 1 base; bases with no gene match: 9. This CDR3 contains 17 residues. CDR1 is LNHNV, CDR2 YYDKDF, per germline (reference sequence). This sample was taken from a study of T cells after yellow fever vaccination. Study-level points and caveats: Clones from primary vaccination mostly reappeared after the booster (around 96% CD4, approximately 88% CD8).

Generation of TCR cDNA used 5'RACE template switching (which added a universal primer site and UMIs). MiXCR, run by TCRdb on the 5' RACE reads, gives a single entry per CDR3 protein. Of 450,000 to 550,000 distinct CDR3 sequences listed, about a fifth are singletons. This clonotype was sampled from a man in his late teens or twenties who received the YFV17D yellow fever vaccine. The genes are TRBV15 and TRBJ2-3, with 8 bases lining up with TRBD1. The source material was PBMCs, sampled approximately 22 days after the first yellow fever vaccination. The CDR3 region is CATSRAGGWSGTDTQYF. Here the CDR3 DNA reads TGTGCCACCAGCAGAGCAGGGGGCTGGAGTGGTACAGATACGCAGTATTTT.